The sequence of this T cell receptor beta chain was determined in a study of a mutant IDH1 vaccine in newly diagnosed glioma. Overall study: There were approximately 60% males and around 38% females among treated patients, whose mean age was about 41 years.

Produced via immunoSEQ multiplex PCR; TCRdb's table is partial and in-frame only. In the table there are 68,000 or so clones, 70% to 80% of which are singletons. The time point denotes: baseline, week 1 (first vaccination visit). Stated treatment: pre-vaccination baseline after standard-of-care therapy. New IDH1-mutant, ATRX-lost WHO grade 3 or 4 astrocytomas occurred in donors. The CDR3 length is 14 residues. The V end lost 4 bases, the J end lost 6 bases, and 12 bases lay between the germline ends. The V gene's germline CDR1 is LGHNA and CDR2 YSLEER. Concerning this clone itself: Its target is not known.

Study-wide results and caveats: Shifts in the top peripheral T cell clonotypes seemed unrelated to pseudoprogression. Detectable vaccine-induced immune responses arose in around 93% of patients.

The V and J genes are TRBV4-3 and TRBJ2-2, with D perhaps TRBD2 (6 bases). The sample was PBMCs, taken from a glioma patient treated with radiotherapy, temozolomide or both. The receptor's source is a man aged 50-59 years with glioma. CDR3 sequence reads: CASSRISGSGELFF. CDR3 in DNA: TGCGCCAGCAGCCGTATTAGCGGATCCGGGGAGCTGTTTTTT.